A selection of T cell receptor beta chains follows, all from one sample in a study of CD8+ T cells in alopecia areata. Measured with immunoSEQ multiplex PCR; TCRdb has only the in-frame clones, and not every one. The table records 30,000 to 40,000 clones, about 83% of them present only once. Material: NKG2D-low CD8+ T cells sorted from blood. These receptors came from a human donor with alopecia areata. CDR3s include the opening cysteine and the closing phenylalanine or tryptophan. D genes are given only for firm matches. Some rows mark clone size as missing; the rest say once, few, many or name a class of expanded clone.

V gene	D gene	J gene	clone size	CDR3 protein	CDR3 DNA
TRBV27	.	TRBJ2-6	.	CASRSDDWSRSGANVLTF	TGTGCCAGCCGATCAGACGACTGGTCCCGCTCTGGGGCCAACGTCCTGACTTTC
TRBV15	.	TRBJ2-1	.	CATSRRSYNEQFF	TGTGCCACCAGCAGGAGAAGCTACAATGAGCAGTTCTTC
TRBV12-5	.	TRBJ2-2	.	CASGLAGTPGELFF	TGTGCTAGTGGTTTGGCAGGGACCCCCGGGGAGCTGTTTTTT
TRBV6-5	.	TRBJ2-7	once	CASSSSGDLSF	TGTGCCAGCAGCTCTTCGGGAGACTTGTCCTTC
TRBV2	TRBD2	TRBJ2-7	.	CASSRTSGRYEQYF	TGTGCCAGCAGTCGGACTAGCGGGAGGTACGAGCAGTACTTC
TRBV6-5	TRBD2	TRBJ2-1	.	CASRAGENEQFF	TGTGCCAGCAGAGCGGGGGAAAATGAGCAGTTCTTC
TRBV28	TRBD1	TRBJ2-5	few	CASTGTGTGSQETQYF	TGTGCCAGCACCGGGACCGGGACAGGGTCCCAAGAGACCCAGTACTTC
TRBV28	TRBD1	TRBJ2-7	.	CASSLMTGRDEQYF	TGTGCCAGCAGTTTGATGACAGGGCGGGACGAGCAGTACTTC
TRBV6-4	.	TRBJ2-2	medium-sized	CASSDSGGTGELFF	TGTGCCAGCAGTGACTCAGGGGGCACCGGGGAGCTGTTTTTT
TRBV27	.	TRBJ1-2	.	CASSLRVTDYTF	TGTGCCAGCAGTTTAAGGGTGACTGACTACACCTTC
TRBV29-1	.	TRBJ2-7	large	CSVETPTRQDLSYEQYF	TGCAGCGTTGAAACCCCGACTCGACAGGACCTCTCCTACGAGCAGTACTTC
TRBV7-9	.	TRBJ1-1	.	CAILSITEVLNTEAFF	TGTGCCATCCTCAGTATCACGGAAGTTTTGAACACTGAAGCTTTCTTT
TRBV4-2	.	TRBJ2-7	.	CASSQDPDGGAIHEQYF	TGTGCCAGCAGCCAAGATCCCGATGGGGGGGCGATCCACGAGCAGTACTTC
TRBV9	TRBD2	TRBJ2-1	.	CASSNGLAGSYNEQFF	TGTGCCAGCAGCAATGGACTAGCGGGATCCTACAATGAGCAGTTCTTC
TRBV14	TRBD2	TRBJ2-1	.	CASRKGEGSSYNEQFF	TGTGCCAGCAGAAAAGGGGAGGGCAGCTCCTACAATGAGCAGTTCTTC
TRBV5-1	TRBD1	TRBJ1-1	.	CASSLTNRGNTEAFF	TGCGCCAGCAGCTTAACAAACAGGGGCAACACTGAAGCTTTCTTT
TRBV27	.	TRBJ2-6	.	CASSLSLSGANVLTF	TGTGCCAGCAGTTTATCCCTCTCTGGGGCCAACGTCCTGACTTTC
TRBV7-2	.	TRBJ1-5	few	CASTAAGGQPQHF	TGTGCCAGCACCGCAGCGGGTGGTCAGCCCCAGCATTTT
TRBV27	TRBD2	TRBJ2-7	.	CASSFSGASSYEQYF	TGTGCCAGCAGCTTCAGCGGGGCTAGCTCCTACGAGCAGTACTTC
TRBV2	.	TRBJ1-2	.	CASSRFGGYTF	TGTGCCAGCAGTCGCTTCGGAGGCTACACCTTC
TRBV7-9	.	TRBJ2-7	.	CASSFPQVEAASYEQYF	TGTGCCAGCAGCTTCCCCCAGGTAGAAGCGGCATCCTACGAGCAGTACTTC
TRBV28	TRBD2	TRBJ2-1	few	CASSHTSGSVHEQFF	TGTGCCAGCAGTCACACTAGCGGGAGTGTCCATGAGCAGTTCTTC
TRBV4-1	TRBD1	TRBJ2-7	few	CASSQSGSGTGMYEQYF	TGCGCCAGCAGCCAATCAGGGTCCGGGACAGGGATGTACGAGCAGTACTTC
TRBV13	.	TRBJ2-7	.	CASSPNGQLYEQYF	TGTGCCAGCAGCCCTAACGGACAGCTCTACGAGCAGTACTTC
TRBV4-1	TRBD2	TRBJ2-7	.	CASSQDRASGRSNEQYF	TGCGCCAGCAGCCAAGATAGGGCTAGCGGGAGGAGCAACGAGCAGTACTTC
TRBV5-1	TRBD1	TRBJ2-7	.	CASSLSRGPYEQYF	TGCGCCAGCAGCTTATCCAGGGGGCCCTACGAGCAGTACTTC
TRBV4-1	TRBD2	TRBJ2-7	.	CASSQGPGGDEQYF	TGCGCCAGCAGCCAAGGTCCGGGAGGCGACGAGCAGTACTTC
TRBV28	.	TRBJ1-5	few	CASSFTSNQPQHF	TGTGCCAGCAGTTTTACGAGCAATCAGCCCCAGCATTTT
TRBV19	TRBD1	TRBJ2-5	few	CASQKYPTGSETQYF	TGTGCCAGTCAGAAATATCCGACAGGGTCGGAGACCCAGTACTTC
TRBV6-4	.	TRBJ2-2	.	CASSPGGHGELFF	TGTGCCAGCAGTCCCGGGGGTCACGGGGAGCTGTTTTTT
TRBV19	TRBD2	TRBJ2-1	.	CASSMTSGSYNEQFF	TGTGCCAGTAGTATGACTAGCGGAAGTTACAATGAGCAGTTCTTC
TRBV5-4	.	TRBJ2-3	once	CASRTGSSTDTQYF	TGTGCCAGCAGGACAGGATCTAGCACAGATACGCAGTATTTT
TRBV29-1	.	TRBJ2-1	.	CSVFLAGLEDEQFF	TGCAGCGTTTTCTTGGCAGGGCTTGAGGATGAGCAGTTCTTC
TRBV30	.	TRBJ1-5	.	CAWSVQPSDQPQHF	TGTGCCTGGAGTGTACAGCCCAGTGATCAGCCCCAGCATTTT
TRBV6-5	.	TRBJ2-7	.	CASSYSSAYEQYF	TGTGCCAGCAGTTACTCGAGTGCTTACGAGCAGTACTTC
TRBV25-1	.	TRBJ2-7	few	CASSDNPRLGNPSYEQYF	TGTGCCAGCAGTGATAATCCGCGATTGGGAAACCCATCCTACGAGCAGTACTTC
TRBV19	TRBD2	TRBJ2-3	.	CASTSGSDTQYF	TGTGCCAGCACTAGCGGCTCAGATACGCAGTATTTT
TRBV5-1	.	TRBJ2-7	.	CASSLGTDPYEQYF	TGCGCCAGCAGCTTGGGGACGGACCCCTACGAGCAGTACTTC
TRBV6-4	.	TRBJ2-5	.	CASSNTAQETQYF	TGTGCCAGCAGTAATACTGCACAAGAGACCCAGTACTTC
TRBV9	.	TRBJ2-7	.	CASSVDRQEGDEQYF	TGTGCCAGCAGCGTAGACAGGCAGGAGGGCGACGAGCAGTACTTC
TRBV27	TRBD1	TRBJ2-7	.	CASSSGTGDGYEQYF	TGTGCCAGCAGTTCAGGGACAGGGGATGGGTACGAGCAGTACTTC
TRBV5-1	TRBD2	TRBJ2-5	.	CASSHSAGTQETQYF	TGCGCCAGCAGCCACTCAGCGGGAACTCAAGAGACCCAGTACTTC
TRBV4-3	TRBD2	TRBJ2-3	.	CASSQDQLAGRADTQYF	TGCGCCAGCAGCCAAGATCAGCTAGCGGGGAGAGCAGATACGCAGTATTTT
TRBV29-1	.	TRBJ2-7	.	CSVGPGSYEQYF	TGCAGCGTTGGGCCAGGGAGTTACGAGCAGTACTTC
TRBV19	.	TRBJ2-1	.	CASSMSSGSNEQFF	TGTGCCAGTAGTATGTCATCCGGGAGCAATGAGCAGTTCTTC
TRBV27	TRBD1	TRBJ2-1	.	CASSSSAGGNEQFF	TGTGCCAGCAGTTCTTCTGCAGGGGGCAATGAGCAGTTCTTC
TRBV6-1	TRBD2	TRBJ2-5	once	CASSDITSGYQETQYF	TGTGCCAGCAGTGACATAACTAGCGGGTACCAAGAGACCCAGTACTTC
TRBV6-4	TRBD2	TRBJ2-3	.	CASSEGGRETDTQYF	TGTGCCAGCAGCGAGGGAGGGAGGGAAACAGATACGCAGTATTTT
TRBV29-1	.	TRBJ1-1	.	CSGWGTEAFF	TGCAGCGGATGGGGCACTGAAGCTTTCTTT
TRBV7-9	.	TRBJ2-7	.	CASSLVEGRSYEQYF	TGTGCCAGCAGCTTAGTCGAGGGCCGGTCCTACGAGCAGTACTTC
TRBV6-5	.	TRBJ2-7	.	CASSYGGLDEQYF	TGTGCCAGCAGTTACGGGGGGCTGGACGAGCAGTACTTC
TRBV6-4	TRBD1	TRBJ2-3	.	CASSDTGQGSTDTQYF	TGTGCCAGCAGTGACACCGGACAGGGTAGCACAGATACGCAGTATTTT
TRBV23-1	.	TRBJ1-2	.	CASSPRGHQTNYGYTF	TGCGCCAGCAGCCCCCGGGGACACCAAACTAACTATGGCTACACCTTC
TRBV14	TRBD2	TRBJ2-5	.	CASSLLADNYQETQYF	TGTGCCAGCAGCCTACTAGCGGACAATTACCAAGAGACCCAGTACTTC
TRBV27	.	TRBJ2-2	.	CASSFVSSRDPGELFF	TGTGCCAGCAGTTTTGTTTCGTCGAGGGACCCCGGGGAGCTGTTTTTT
TRBV7-9	TRBD1	TRBJ1-3	few	CASSSVTGSTGNTIYF	TGTGCCAGCAGCTCAGTGACAGGGAGTACTGGAAACACCATATATTTT